The T cell receptor (beta chain) under discussion was sequenced for a study of identical twins. TCRdb re-derived calls from the 5' RACE reads in MiXCR, one entry per CDR3 protein. The sample yields a few hundred thousand distinct CDR3 sequences, less than 20% seen once. Looked up from germline, CDR1 is SGHAT and CDR2 is FQNNGV. The CDR3 has 13 residues. V lost 4 bases and J lost 16, with 20 bases in between. This clonotype was recorded a few times. The chain has TRBV11-2 and TRBJ2-4; D is possibly TRBD2 (5 bases). The clonotype originates from a man aged 45-65 years in good health. The specimen sequenced was naive T cells sorted from blood. The CDR3 protein is CASSSFLWEKVYF. The CDR3 DNA reads as TGTGCCAGCAGCTCGTTCCTGTGGGAGAAGGTCTACTTC. The variable domain in full, with the rest retrieved from reference TRBV11-2 and TRBJ2-4, is EAGVAQSPRYKIIEKRQSVAFWCNPISGHATLYWYQQILGQGPKLLIQFQNNGVVDDSQLPKDRFSAERLKGVDSTLKIQPAKLEDSAVYLCASSSFLWEKVYFGAGTRLSVL.